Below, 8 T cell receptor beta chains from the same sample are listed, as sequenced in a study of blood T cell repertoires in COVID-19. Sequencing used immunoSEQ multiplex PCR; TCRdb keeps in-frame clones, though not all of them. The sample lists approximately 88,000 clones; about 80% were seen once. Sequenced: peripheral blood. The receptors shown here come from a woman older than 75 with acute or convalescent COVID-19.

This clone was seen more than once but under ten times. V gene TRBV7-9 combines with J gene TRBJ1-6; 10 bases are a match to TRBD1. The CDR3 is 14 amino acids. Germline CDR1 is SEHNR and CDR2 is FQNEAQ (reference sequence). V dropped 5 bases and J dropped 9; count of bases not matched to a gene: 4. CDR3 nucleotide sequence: TGTGCCAGCAGCCAGACAGGGGGCAGTTCACCCCTCCACTTT. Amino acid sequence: CASSQTGGSSPLHF.

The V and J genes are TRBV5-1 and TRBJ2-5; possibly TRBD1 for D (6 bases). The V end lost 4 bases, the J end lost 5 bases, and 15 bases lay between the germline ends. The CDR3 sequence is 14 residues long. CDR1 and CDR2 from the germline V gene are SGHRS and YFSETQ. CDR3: CASSIYGTYETQYF. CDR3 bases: TGCGCCAGCAGCATTTATGGGACATATGAGACCCAGTACTTC.

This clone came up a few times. The CDR3 nucleotides are TGTGCCAGCAACCAAGACAGCTCCTACAATGAGCAGTTCTTC. It encodes CASNQDSSYNEQFF. The chain links TRBV7-9 to TRBJ2-1; possible D gene TRBD1, 5 bases. Germline lookup yields CDR1 SEHNR and CDR2 FQNEAQ (reference sequence). CDR3 length equals 14 residues. V shed 7 bases and J shed 0 bases, with 10 bases lying between them.

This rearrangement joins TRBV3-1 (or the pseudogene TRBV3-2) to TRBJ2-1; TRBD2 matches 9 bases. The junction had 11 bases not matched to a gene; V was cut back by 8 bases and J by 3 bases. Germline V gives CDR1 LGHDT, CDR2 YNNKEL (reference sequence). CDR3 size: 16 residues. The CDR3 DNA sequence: TGTGCCAGCCTTGGCGGAGCGGGAGGAAGCTACAATGAGCAGTTCTTC. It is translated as CASLGGAGGSYNEQFF.

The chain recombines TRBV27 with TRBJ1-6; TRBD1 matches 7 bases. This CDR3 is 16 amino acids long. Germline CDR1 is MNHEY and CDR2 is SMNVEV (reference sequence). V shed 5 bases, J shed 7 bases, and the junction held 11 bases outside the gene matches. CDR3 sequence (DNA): TGTGCCAGCAGTAGCCCCCGGGACAGTCCAAATTCACCCCTCCACTTT. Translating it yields CASSSPRDSPNSPLHF.

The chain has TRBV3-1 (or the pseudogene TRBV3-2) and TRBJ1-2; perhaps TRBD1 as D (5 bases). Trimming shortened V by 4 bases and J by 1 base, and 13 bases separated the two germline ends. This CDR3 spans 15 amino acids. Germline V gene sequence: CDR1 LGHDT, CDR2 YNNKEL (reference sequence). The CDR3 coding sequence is TGTGCCAGCAGCCTCCATGGGGGGGGTAACTATGGCTACACCTTC. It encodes CASSLHGGGNYGYTF.

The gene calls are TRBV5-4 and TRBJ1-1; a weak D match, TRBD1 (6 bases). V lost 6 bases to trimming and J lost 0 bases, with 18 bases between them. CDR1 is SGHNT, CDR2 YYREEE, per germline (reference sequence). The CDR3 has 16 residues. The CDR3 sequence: CASTPAGGRLNTEAFF. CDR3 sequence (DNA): TGTGCCAGCACCCCAGCGGGGGGCCGACTGAACACTGAAGCTTTCTTT.

CDR3: CASSPTGTSGREPYF. CDR3 sequence (DNA): TGTGCCAGCTCACCGACAGGGACTAGCGGGAGAGAGCCGTACTTC. The chain uses TRBV18 and TRBJ2-5, with 14 bases that match TRBD2. The germline gives CDR1 KGHSH, CDR2 LQKENI. V lost 3 bases to trimming and J lost 13 bases; unmatched junction nucleotides: 10. This CDR3 is 15 amino acids long.